What follows are 15 T cell receptor beta chains derived from one specimen sequenced in a study of CXCR3-negative and CXCR3-positive naive CD8 T cells. The authors made the TRB cDNA libraries by 5' RACE using UMI labels. TCRdb reprocessed the 5' RACE reads and reports one entry per CDR3 protein, with no DNA. The sample has 80,000 to 95,000 distinct CDR3 sequences. Sequencing was performed on naive CXCR3- CD8+ T cells from blood. The subset here: CD45RO-CCR7+CD27+CD95- naive CD8+ T cells lacking CXCR3 (TNR3-). These receptors all come from a human donor in good health. Some clones in this sample may be carry-over from other donors' samples.

The chain is built from TRBV12-3 or TRBV12-4 and TRBJ2-1; absent DNA, TCRdb's TRBD2 call cannot be checked. The CDR3 sequence is 15 residues long. The chain's CDR3 is CASSSAGAQSLEQFF.

The chain has TRBV7-9 and TRBJ1-1. Germline-derived CDR1 and CDR2 are SEHNR and FQNEAQ (reference sequence). The CDR3 has 16 residues. CDR3: CASSLVWEPPNTEAFF.

The CDR3 sequence: CASSQEDRSTDTQYF. V gene TRBV4-1 combines with J gene TRBJ2-3; the D gene TCRdb calls, TRBD1, cannot be checked with no DNA. The CDR3 loop spans 15 amino acids. Germline CDR1 and CDR2: MGHRA and YSYEKL.

The chain couples TRBV29-1 to TRBJ2-7; TCRdb's D gene call, TRBD1, goes unchecked for lack of DNA. The CDR3 runs 16 residues. CDR1 SQVTM and CDR2 ANQGSEA come from the germline V gene. The CDR3 sequence is CSVVGQVGTGHYEQYF.

The chain couples TRBV29-1 to TRBJ2-7; TCRdb's assignment of TRBD1 cannot be checked, as there is no DNA. CDR1 is SQVTM and CDR2 is ANQGSEA in the germline V gene. This CDR3 comprises 12 residues. CDR3 in amino acids: CSVITGAYEQYF.

V and J are TRBV29-1 and TRBJ2-2; TCRdb's D call, TRBD2, is unchecked because there is no DNA. This CDR3 contains 13 residues. Germline V CDR1 and CDR2: SQVTM, ANQGSEA. The CDR3 sequence: CSALRQNTGELFF.

The rearrangement joins TRBV29-1 to TRBJ2-7; there is no DNA to check the TCRdb D call of TRBD2. This CDR3 is 13 amino acids long. Germline CDR1 and CDR2: SQVTM and ANQGSEA. The CDR3 sequence: CSAGLAGGYEQYF.

The gene calls are TRBV2 and TRBJ2-7; the D call from TCRdb, TRBD1, cannot be confirmed without DNA. Germline assignment: CDR1 SNHLY and CDR2 FYNNEI. The CDR3 extends over 15 amino acids. CDR3 protein: CASRPGTGASYEQYF.

The V and J genes are TRBV28 and TRBJ2-1. CDR3 length: 15 residues. The V gene's germline CDR1 is MDHEN and CDR2 SYDVKM. This CDR3 is CASITQGDAYNEQFF. Using reference TRBV28 and TRBJ2-1 for the parts outside the CDR3, the full variable domain is DVKVTQSSRYLVKRTGEKVFLECVQDMDHENMFWYRQDPGLGLRLIYFSYDVKMKEKGDIPEGYSVSREKKERFSLILESASTNQTSMYLCASITQGDAYNEQFFGPGTRLTVL.

The chain joins TRBV4-1 to TRBJ1-2; TCRdb proposes TRBD1, but this gene call is untestable without DNA. CDR1 and CDR2 from the germline V gene are MGHRA and YSYEKL. The CDR3 runs to 15 residues. The CDR3 loop reads CASSQGGTGAYGYTF.

CDR3 loop: CASSPGGSYEQYF. The chain recombines TRBV5-1 with TRBJ2-7; absent DNA, TCRdb's TRBD1 call cannot be checked. Germline assignment: CDR1 SGHRS and CDR2 YFSETQ. This CDR3 region has 13 residues. Combining the CDR3 with reference TRBV5-1 and TRBJ2-7 gives the whole variable domain KAGVTQTPRYLIKTRGQQVTLSCSPISGHRSVSWYQQTPGQGLQFLFEYFSETQRNKGNFPGRFSGRQFSNSRSEMNVSTLELGDSALYLCASSPGGSYEQYFGPGTRLTVT.

The genes are TRBV5-1 and TRBJ2-7; as DNA is missing, the TRBD2 call by TCRdb cannot be tested. The germline gives CDR1 SGHRS, CDR2 YFSETQ. CDR3 length: 17 amino acids. The CDR3 region is CASFPGLAGSAFYEQYF.

This chain connects TRBV20-1 to TRBJ2-3. Germline CDR1 reads DFQATT; CDR2 reads SNEGSKA (reference sequence). The length of the CDR3 is 12 residues. The CDR3 spells CSARGVLDTQYF.

This chain links TRBV29-1 with TRBJ1-1. Germline CDR1 reads SQVTM; CDR2 reads ANQGSEA. The CDR3 has 14 amino acids. CDR3 in amino acids: CSVEDDGLNTEAFF.

The J gene is TRBJ2-1, the V gene TRBV7-9. CDR3 length: 11 residues. Germline V gene lookup returns CDR1 SEHNR and CDR2 FQNEAQ (reference sequence). CDR3 region: CASSSDNEQFF.